This T cell receptor beta chain was recorded in a study of shared clonotypes between healthy human individuals. The assay was immunoSEQ multiplex PCR, and TCRdb's table has in-frame clones only and misses some. The sample shows approximately 2.4 million clones, under 97% of them seen only once. This clone was detected once. Germline V lookup: CDR1 SNHLY, CDR2 FYNNEI. This CDR3 has 18 residues. Trimming took off 4 bases at V and 3 bases at J, with 25 bases between the two ends. J is TRBJ2-7 and V is TRBV2; D is perhaps TRBD1 (6 bases). Sequences were obtained from naive CD4+ T cells sorted from blood. Regarding subset: CD45RA+ positively selected. The TCR sequence derives from a man younger than 35 in good health. The CDR3 region is CASSVDRPVPPTLYEQYF. As DNA, the CDR3 is TGTGCCAGCAGTGTTGACAGGCCTGTCCCACCAACCCTCTACGAGCAGTACTTC.